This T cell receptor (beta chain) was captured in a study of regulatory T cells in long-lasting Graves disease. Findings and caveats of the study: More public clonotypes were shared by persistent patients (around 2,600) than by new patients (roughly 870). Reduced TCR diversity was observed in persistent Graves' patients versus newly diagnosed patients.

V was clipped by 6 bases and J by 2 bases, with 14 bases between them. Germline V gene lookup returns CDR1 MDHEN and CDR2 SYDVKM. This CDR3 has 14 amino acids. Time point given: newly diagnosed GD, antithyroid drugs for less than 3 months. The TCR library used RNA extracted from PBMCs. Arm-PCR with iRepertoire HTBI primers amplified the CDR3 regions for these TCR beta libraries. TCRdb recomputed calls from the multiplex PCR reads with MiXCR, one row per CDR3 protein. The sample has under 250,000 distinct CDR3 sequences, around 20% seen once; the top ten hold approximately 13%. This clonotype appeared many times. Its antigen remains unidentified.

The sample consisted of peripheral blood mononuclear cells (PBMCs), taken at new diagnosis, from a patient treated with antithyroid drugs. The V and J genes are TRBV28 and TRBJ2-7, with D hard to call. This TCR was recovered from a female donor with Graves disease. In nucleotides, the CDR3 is TGTGCCAGCAGCGACGGGCCCGGCACCTACGAGCAGTACTTC. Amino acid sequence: CASSDGPGTYEQYF.